The TCR beta chain under discussion was sequenced for a study of shared clonotypes between healthy human individuals. The germline CDR1 and CDR2 sequences are SGDLS and YYNGEE. The CDR3 covers 17 residues. The ends were cut back, 3 bases at V and 2 bases at J, with 19 bases in the middle. Generated by immunoSEQ multiplex PCR, the TCRdb table keeps only in-frame clones and is missing some. The data show approximately 1,500,000 clones, approximately 98% seen once. The J gene is TRBJ2-3, the V gene TRBV9; possibly TRBD2 for D (6 bases). The source is a man aged 25-45 years in good health. Sequenced: naive CD4+ T cells sorted from blood. The subset was: CD45RA+ positively selected. The DNA of the CDR3 is TGTGCCAGCAGCGGGATGGGACTGGCCGATTACACAGATACGCAGTATTTT. As protein: CASSGMGLADYTDTQYF.